This record looks at one T cell receptor beta chain sequence and its context. Its antigen is still unknown. Primers: 60 Vbeta forward and 13 Jbeta reverse. Produced via immunoSEQ multiplex PCR; TCRdb's table is partial and in-frame only. The repertoire holds 100,000 to 150,000 clones, with roughly four fifths as singletons. CDR1 is LNHDA, CDR2 SQIVND, per germline (reference sequence). J lost 3 bases, V lost 5 bases, and 12 bases had no gene match. The CDR3 is 16 residues long. The sample originates from a study of cytomegalovirus exposure and HLA in healthy donors. Overall study findings and caveats: Apparent HLA restriction characterized most CMV-associated TCR beta chains in a later analysis.

Sequencing was carried out using PBMCs. The TCR was taken from a boy younger than 10 in good health and CMV-seronegative. The J gene is TRBJ2-7, the V gene TRBV19; 8 bases map to TRBD1. The CDR3: CASSFRTGKGIYEQYF. Here the CDR3 DNA reads TGTGCCAGTAGTTTCCGGACAGGGAAGGGCATCTACGAGCAGTACTTC.